This T cell receptor beta chain was captured by sequencing in a study of lymphopenia after photon versus proton radiotherapy. Points from the study as a whole: Photon-treated patients lost naive T cells and TCR diversity; proton-treated stayed stable. Authors raise, but do not show, better survival with proton therapy.

Only one count was recorded for this clone. Antigen unknown. Per the germline V gene, CDR1 is MNHEY and CDR2 is SVGAGI. The CDR3 runs to 14 residues. With 6 bases removed from V and 2 bases from J, the gap between germline ends came to 10 bases. Data came from immunoSEQ multiplex PCR; TCRdb stores just in-frame clones and leaves some out. The top ten hold roughly 4.7% of the sample, which has around 150,000 clones, more than 85% seen once. The sequence was collected from a man aged 50-59 years with gastric cancer. The sequences come from peripheral blood, collected from a patient treated with photon-based radiotherapy. This chain joins TRBV6-5 and TRBJ1-4; TRBD1 is a possible D gene (5 bases). The CDR3 here is CASSRGHTNEKLFF. The DNA of the CDR3 is TGTGCCAGCAGCCGAGGACATACTAATGAAAAACTGTTTTTT.